This is a list of T cell receptor beta chains from one sample in a study of cytomegalovirus exposure and HLA in healthy donors. Only in-frame clones appear in the TCRdb table, and some are missing; sequencing was by immunoSEQ multiplex PCR. This sample has 170,000 or so clones; roughly 80% occur once, and the top ten carry approximately 1.4%. The specimen sequenced was PBMCs. Receptor source: a woman in her twenties or thirties in good health and CMV-seronegative. CDR3s leave out the opening cysteine and the closing phenylalanine or tryptophan.

V: TRBV9; CDR3: ASTPRAGGKDTQY
V: TRBV15; CDR3: ATTHTGVAKNIQY
V: TRBV5-1; CDR3: ASSNGTGERYGYT
V: TRBV2; CDR3: ASSDAYKLNTGELF
V: TRBV1; CDR3: TSSHTDYDETQY
V: TRBV10-1; CDR3: ASRSGQGPNTEAF
V: TRBV2; CDR3: ASRGDRGPNTEAF
V: TRBV7-8; CDR3: ASSREGRSTNQPQH
V: TRBV5-1; CDR3: ASSLGGQGREAF
V: TRBV11-3; CDR3: ASSLSIGELF
V: TRBV19; CDR3: ASSVDNTIGYGYT
V: TRBV5-1; CDR3: ASGLPGLADTQY
V: TRBV18; CDR3: ASSPQGVLNEQY
V: TRBV18; CDR3: ASSPVTGLNTEAF
V: TRBV19; CDR3: ASSSTGTGPSYT
V: TRBV5-1; CDR3: ASGEVGGELF
V: TRBV27; CDR3: ASSPWGQGGHQPQH
V: TRBV5-4; CDR3: ASSSSPGQGIVEAF
V: TRBV5-1; CDR3: ASSLGSERFYEQY
V: TRBV28; CDR3: ASTQGRFFIYEQY
V: TRBV29-1; CDR3: SVELTSGGEQF
V: TRBV5-1; CDR3: ASSLAENTGELF
V: TRBV15; CDR3: ATSRQGGVYEQY
V: TRBV7-2; CDR3: ASSLVWGGDEQF
V: TRBV5-1; CDR3: ASSLSQGQQAQF
V: TRBV19; CDR3: ASSGASGGTSTDTQY
V: TRBV9; CDR3: ASSLGTGVSNQPQH
V: TRBV2; CDR3: ASSVYQGLPGANSPLH
V: TRBV28; CDR3: ASRPQGADEQY
V: TRBV2; CDR3: ASRGPQGLETQY
V: TRBV4-2; CDR3: ASSQRDSGREQY